The TCR beta chain under discussion was sequenced for a study of control samples from healthy donors and cancer patients. CDR1 MNHEY and CDR2 SMNVEV come from the germline V gene (reference sequence). Trimming cost V 6 bases and J 0 bases; bases outside gene matches: 13. The CDR3 has 18 amino acids. Method: immunoSEQ multiplex PCR; TCRdb's copy keeps in-frame clones and lacks some. Of 150,000 to 200,000 clones listed, 90% to 95% were seen once; the top ten hold about 1.6%. This TCR was recovered from a woman in her twenties or thirties in good health. The specimen sequenced was blood. The rearrangement links TRBV27 to TRBJ2-3, with 9 nucleotides matching TRBD1. CDR3 in amino acids: CASSRGTGPLSSTDTQYF. In DNA, the CDR3 is TGTGCCAGCAGCCGCGGGACAGGGCCCCTTTCTAGCACAGATACGCAGTATTTT.